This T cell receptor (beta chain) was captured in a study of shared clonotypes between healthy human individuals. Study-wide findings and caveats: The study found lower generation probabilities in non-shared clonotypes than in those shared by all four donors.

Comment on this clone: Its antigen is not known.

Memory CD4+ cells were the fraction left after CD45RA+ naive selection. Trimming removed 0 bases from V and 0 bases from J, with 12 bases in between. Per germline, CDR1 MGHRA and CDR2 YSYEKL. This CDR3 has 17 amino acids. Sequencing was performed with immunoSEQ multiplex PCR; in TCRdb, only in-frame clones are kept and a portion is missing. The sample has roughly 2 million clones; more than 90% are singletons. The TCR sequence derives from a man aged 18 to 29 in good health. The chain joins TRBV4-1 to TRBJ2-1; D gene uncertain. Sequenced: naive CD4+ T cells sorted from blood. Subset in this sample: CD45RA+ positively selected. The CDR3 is CASSQDNTRGSYNEQFF. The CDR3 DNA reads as TGCGCCAGCAGCCAAGATAACACCCGAGGCTCCTACAATGAGCAGTTCTTC.